This TCR beta chain was documented in a study of T cells of healthy individuals. This clonotype was seen many times. One entry per CDR3 protein results from TCRdb running MiXCR on the 5' RACE reads. Of tens of thousands of distinct CDR3 sequences in the sample, around 15% are singletons; the top ten hold approximately 4.6%. Trimming removed 0 bases from V and 4 bases from J; junction bases left unmatched: 7. Germline V gene lookup returns CDR1 SEHNR and CDR2 FQNEAQ (reference sequence). This CDR3 comprises 17 residues. The chain uses TRBV7-9 and TRBJ2-3; 10 bases fit TRBD2. This clonotype originated in a human donor in good health. CDR3 region: CASSLARGTSVADTQYF. DNA of the CDR3: TGTGCCAGCAGCTTAGCGCGGGGGACTAGCGTTGCAGATACGCAGTATTTT.